This TCR beta chain was recorded in a study of human T cells and chemical hapten exposure. Study details: Patch tests put 0.01% DPC on the upper back, and the results were checked at 6 days. Mainly, slight library volume differences in the pool made TCR yields vary. Study-level findings and limits: Counts of TCRs above 1 in 1000 frequency stayed unchanged with DPC sensitization.

Specified time point: pre-sensitization, week 0. The treatment was: therapeutic diphenylcyclopropenone sensitization with weekly scalp DPC. Every donor had alopecia and was 18 to 70 years old; all were suitable for DPC. The V gene lost 8 bases and the J gene lost 8 bases, with 24 bases spanning the gap. Germline CDR1 is MNHNS and CDR2 is SASEGT. The CDR3 is 16 residues long. TCRdb analysed the RACE reads with MiXCR anew, one entry per CDR3 protein. The data hold some 90,000 distinct CDR3 sequences, with 8.5% observed a single time. Ten or more counts support this clonotype. Its antigen is not identified.

V and J are TRBV6-1 and TRBJ1-4; D perhaps matches TRBD1 (5 bases). Here the sequenced sample was whole blood, taken in connection with sensitization to the hapten diphenylcyclopropenone (DPC). The TCR was taken from a man in his forties with alopecia areata. Some clones in this sample may be carry-over from other donors' samples. For the CDR3, the DNA is TGTGCCAGCGCTAAATATGCCGGGACTAATGAGGAAAAACTGTTTTTT. Encoded protein: CASAKYAGTNEEKLFF.